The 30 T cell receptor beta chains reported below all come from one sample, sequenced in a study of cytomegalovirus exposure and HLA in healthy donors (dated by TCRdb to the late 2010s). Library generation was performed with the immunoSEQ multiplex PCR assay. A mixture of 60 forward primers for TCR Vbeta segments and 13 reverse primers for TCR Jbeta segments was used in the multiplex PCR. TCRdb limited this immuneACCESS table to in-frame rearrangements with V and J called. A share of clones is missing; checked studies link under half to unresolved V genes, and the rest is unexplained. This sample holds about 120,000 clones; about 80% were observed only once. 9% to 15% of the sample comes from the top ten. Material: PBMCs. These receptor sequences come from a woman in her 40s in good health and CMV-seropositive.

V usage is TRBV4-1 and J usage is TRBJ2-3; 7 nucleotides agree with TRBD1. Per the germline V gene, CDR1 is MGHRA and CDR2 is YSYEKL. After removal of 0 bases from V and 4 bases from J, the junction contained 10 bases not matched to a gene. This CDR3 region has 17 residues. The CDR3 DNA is TGCGCCAGCAGCCAAGATATTTCACAGGGGATTGCAGATACGCAGTATTTT. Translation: CASSQDISQGIADTQYF.

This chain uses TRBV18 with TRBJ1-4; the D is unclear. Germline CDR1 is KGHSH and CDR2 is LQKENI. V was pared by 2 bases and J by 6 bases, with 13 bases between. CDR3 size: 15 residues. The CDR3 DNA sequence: TGTGCCAGCTCACCAGGCGGGAGAAAGGATGAAAAACTGTTTTTT. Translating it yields CASSPGGRKDEKLFF.

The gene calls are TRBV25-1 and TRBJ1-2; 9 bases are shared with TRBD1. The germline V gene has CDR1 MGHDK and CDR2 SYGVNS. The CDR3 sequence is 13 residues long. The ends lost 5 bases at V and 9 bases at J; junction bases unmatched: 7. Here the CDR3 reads CASSFGTGNSYTF. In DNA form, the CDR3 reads TGTGCCAGCAGTTTCGGGACAGGGAATAGCTACACCTTC.

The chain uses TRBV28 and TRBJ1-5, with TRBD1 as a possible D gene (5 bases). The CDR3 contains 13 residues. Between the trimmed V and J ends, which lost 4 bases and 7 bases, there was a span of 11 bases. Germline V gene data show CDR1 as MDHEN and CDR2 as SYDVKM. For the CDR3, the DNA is TGTGCCAGCAGTTGGGGGGTTAACCAGCCCCAGCATTTT. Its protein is CASSWGVNQPQHF.

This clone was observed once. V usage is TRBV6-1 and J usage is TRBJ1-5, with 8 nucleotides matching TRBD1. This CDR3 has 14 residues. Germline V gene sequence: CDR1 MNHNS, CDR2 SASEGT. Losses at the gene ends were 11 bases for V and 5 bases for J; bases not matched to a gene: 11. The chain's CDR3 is CAGGQGLWDQPQHF. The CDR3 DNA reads TGTGCCGGCGGACAGGGCCTTTGGGATCAGCCCCAGCATTTT.

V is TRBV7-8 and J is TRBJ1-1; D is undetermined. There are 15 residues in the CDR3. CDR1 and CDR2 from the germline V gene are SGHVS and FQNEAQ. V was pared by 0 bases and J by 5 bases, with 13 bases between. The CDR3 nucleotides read TGTGCCAGCAGCTTAGCGAGTCGTGGAGATACTGAAGCTTTCTTT. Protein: CASSLASRGDTEAFF.

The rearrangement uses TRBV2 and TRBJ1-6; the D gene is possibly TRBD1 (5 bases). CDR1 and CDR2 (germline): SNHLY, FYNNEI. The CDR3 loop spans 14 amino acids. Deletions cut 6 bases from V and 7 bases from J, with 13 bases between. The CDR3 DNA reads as TGTGCCAGCAGCAGTGACAGCTTGAATTCACCCCTCCACTTT. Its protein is CASSSDSLNSPLHF.

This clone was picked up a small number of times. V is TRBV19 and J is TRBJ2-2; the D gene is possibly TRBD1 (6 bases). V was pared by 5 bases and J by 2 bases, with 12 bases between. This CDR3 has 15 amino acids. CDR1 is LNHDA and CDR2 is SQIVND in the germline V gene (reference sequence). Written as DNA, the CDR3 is TGTGCCAGTAGTCCGTGGACAGCCAACACCGGGGAGCTGTTTTTT. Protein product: CASSPWTANTGELFF.

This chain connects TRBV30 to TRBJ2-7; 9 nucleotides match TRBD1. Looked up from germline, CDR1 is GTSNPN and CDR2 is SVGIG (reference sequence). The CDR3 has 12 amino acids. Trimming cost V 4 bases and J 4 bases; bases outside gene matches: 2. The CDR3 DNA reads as TGTGCCTGGACCGGGACAGGGTACGAGCAGTACTTC. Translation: CAWTGTGYEQYF.

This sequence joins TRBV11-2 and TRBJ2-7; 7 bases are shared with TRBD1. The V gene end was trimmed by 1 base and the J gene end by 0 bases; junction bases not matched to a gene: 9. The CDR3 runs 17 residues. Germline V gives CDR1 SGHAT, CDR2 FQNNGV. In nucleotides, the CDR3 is TGTGCCAGCAGCTTAGTTATCTTGGGACAGACCTCCTACGAGCAGTACTTC. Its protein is CASSLVILGQTSYEQYF.

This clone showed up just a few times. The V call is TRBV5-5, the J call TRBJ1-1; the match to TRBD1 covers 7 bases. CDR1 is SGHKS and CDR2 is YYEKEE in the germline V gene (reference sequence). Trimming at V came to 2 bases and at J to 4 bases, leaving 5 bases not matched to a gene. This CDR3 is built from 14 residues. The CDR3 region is CASSFDRAPTEAFF. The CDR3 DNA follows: TGTGCCAGCAGCTTTGACAGGGCGCCCACTGAAGCTTTCTTT.

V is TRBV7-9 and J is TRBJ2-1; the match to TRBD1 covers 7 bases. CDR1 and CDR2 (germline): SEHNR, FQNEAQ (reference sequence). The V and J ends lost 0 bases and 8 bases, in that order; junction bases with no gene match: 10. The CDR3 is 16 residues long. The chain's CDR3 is CASSLARPQGVYEQFF. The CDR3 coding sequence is TGTGCCAGCAGCTTAGCGCGCCCCCAGGGGGTTTATGAGCAGTTCTTC.

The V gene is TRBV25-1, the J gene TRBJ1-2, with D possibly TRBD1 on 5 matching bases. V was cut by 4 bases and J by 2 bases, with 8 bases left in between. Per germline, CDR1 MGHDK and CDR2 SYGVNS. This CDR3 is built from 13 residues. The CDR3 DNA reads TGTGCCAGCAGTGTCGGACACAACTATGGCTACACCTTC. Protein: CASSVGHNYGYTF.

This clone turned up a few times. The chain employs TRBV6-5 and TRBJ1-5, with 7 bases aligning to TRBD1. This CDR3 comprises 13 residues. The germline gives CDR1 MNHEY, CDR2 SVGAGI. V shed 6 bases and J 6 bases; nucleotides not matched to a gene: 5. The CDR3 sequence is CASREDRAQPQHF. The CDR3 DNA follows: TGTGCCAGCAGAGAAGACAGGGCTCAGCCCCAGCATTTT.

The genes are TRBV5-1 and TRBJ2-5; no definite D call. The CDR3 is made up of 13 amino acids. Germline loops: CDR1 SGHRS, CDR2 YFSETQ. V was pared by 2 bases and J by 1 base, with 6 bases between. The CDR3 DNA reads TGCGCCAGCAGCTTACCAGGCCAAGAGACCCAGTACTTC. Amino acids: CASSLPGQETQYF.

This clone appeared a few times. The CDR3 protein is CASSERLSGGKRSDTQYF. DNA for the CDR3: TGTGCCAGCAGCGAACGTCTTAGCGGGGGGAAGCGGTCAGATACGCAGTATTTT. This chain links TRBV7-8 with TRBJ2-3, with 10 bases lining up with TRBD2. V dropped 5 bases and J dropped 4; count of bases not matched to a gene: 15. The CDR3 extends over 18 amino acids. Germline V gene data show CDR1 as SGHVS and CDR2 as FQNEAQ. Based on the CDR3 plus reference TRBV7-8 and TRBJ2-3, the full variable domain is GAGVSQSPRYKVAKRGQDVALRCDPISGHVSLFWYQQALGQGPEFLTYFQNEAQLDKSGLPSDRFFAERPEGSVSTLKIQRTQQEDSAVYLCASSERLSGGKRSDTQYFGPGTRLTVL.

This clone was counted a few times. Written as DNA, the CDR3 is TGTGCCAGCGAGAACTGGGGGAGGGGGACCTCCTACGAGCAGTACTTC. Amino acid sequence: CASENWGRGTSYEQYF. The genes are TRBV7-8 and TRBJ2-7; a possible D gene is TRBD2 (7 bases). This CDR3 comprises 16 residues. V was pared by 8 bases and J by 0 bases, with 20 bases between. From germline, CDR1 is SGHVS and CDR2 FQNEAQ.

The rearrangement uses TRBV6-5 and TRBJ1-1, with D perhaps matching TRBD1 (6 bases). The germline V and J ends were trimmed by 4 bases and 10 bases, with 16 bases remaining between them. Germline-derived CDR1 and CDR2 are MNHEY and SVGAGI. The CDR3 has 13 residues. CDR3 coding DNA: TGTGCCAGCAGTTCCCACTCCCAGGGGTTAGCTTTCTTT. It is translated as CASSSHSQGLAFF.

The CDR3 spells CASSVDSNGYTF. CDR3 nucleotides: TGTGCCAGCAGTGTGGACAGCAATGGCTACACCTTC. V gene TRBV25-1 combines with J gene TRBJ1-2; D is possibly TRBD1 (6 bases). Germline-derived CDR1 and CDR2 are MGHDK and SYGVNS. CDR3 length: 12 amino acids. V was cut by 4 bases and J by 6 bases, with 9 bases left in between.

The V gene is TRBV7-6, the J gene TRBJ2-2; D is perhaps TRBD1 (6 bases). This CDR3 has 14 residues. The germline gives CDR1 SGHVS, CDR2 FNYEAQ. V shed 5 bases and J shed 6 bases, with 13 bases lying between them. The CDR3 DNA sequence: TGTGCCAGCAGCCCCCGGACAGAGTCCGGGGAGCTGTTTTTT. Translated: CASSPRTESGELFF.

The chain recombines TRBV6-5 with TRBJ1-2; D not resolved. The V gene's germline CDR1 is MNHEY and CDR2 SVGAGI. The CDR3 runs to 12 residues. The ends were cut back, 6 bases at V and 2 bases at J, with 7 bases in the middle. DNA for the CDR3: TGTGCCAGCAGACAGTTAAACTATGGCTACACCTTC. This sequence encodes CASRQLNYGYTF.

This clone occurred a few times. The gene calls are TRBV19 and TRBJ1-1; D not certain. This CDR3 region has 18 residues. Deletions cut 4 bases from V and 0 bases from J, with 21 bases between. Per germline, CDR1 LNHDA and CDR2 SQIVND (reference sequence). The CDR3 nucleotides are TGTGCCAGTAGTACTCGCCGGGGAGGCCCTTCCATGAACACTGAAGCTTTCTTT. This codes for CASSTRRGGPSMNTEAFF.

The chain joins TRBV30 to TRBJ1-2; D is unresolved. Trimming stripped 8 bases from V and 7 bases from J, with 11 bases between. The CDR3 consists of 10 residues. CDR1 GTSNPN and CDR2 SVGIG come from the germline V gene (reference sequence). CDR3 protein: CAAWRAGYTF. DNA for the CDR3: TGTGCCGCCTGGAGGGCTGGCTACACCTTC. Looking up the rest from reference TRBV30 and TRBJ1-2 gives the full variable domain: SQTIHQWPATLVQPVGSPLSLECTVEGTSNPNLYWYRQAAGRGLQLLFYSVGIGQISSEVPQNLSASRPQDRQFILSSKKLLLSDSGFYLCAAWRAGYTFGSGTRLTVV.

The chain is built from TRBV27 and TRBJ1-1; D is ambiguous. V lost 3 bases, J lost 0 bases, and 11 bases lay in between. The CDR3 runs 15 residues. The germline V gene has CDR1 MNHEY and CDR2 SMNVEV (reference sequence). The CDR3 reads CASSFAETMNTEAFF. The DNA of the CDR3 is TGTGCCAGCAGTTTCGCAGAAACCATGAACACTGAAGCTTTCTTT.

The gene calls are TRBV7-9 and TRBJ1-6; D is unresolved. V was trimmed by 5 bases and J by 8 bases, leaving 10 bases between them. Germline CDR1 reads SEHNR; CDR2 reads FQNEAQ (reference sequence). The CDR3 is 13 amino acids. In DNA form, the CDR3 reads TGTGCCAGCAGCCGACTTATTGATTCACCCCTCCACTTT. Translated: CASSRLIDSPLHF.

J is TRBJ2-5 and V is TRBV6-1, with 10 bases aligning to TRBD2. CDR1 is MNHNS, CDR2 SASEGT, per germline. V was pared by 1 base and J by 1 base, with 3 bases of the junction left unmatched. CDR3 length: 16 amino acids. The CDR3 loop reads CASSEGSGGSQETQYF. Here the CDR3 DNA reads TGTGCCAGCAGTGAAGGTAGCGGGGGGTCCCAAGAGACCCAGTACTTC.

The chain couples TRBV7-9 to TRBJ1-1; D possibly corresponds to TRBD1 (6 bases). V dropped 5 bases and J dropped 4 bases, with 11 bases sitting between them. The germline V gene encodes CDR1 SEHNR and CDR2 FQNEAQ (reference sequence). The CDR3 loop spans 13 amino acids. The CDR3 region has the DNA TGTGCCAGCAGCCAACAGGGTAGCACTGAAGCTTTCTTT. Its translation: CASSQQGSTEAFF.

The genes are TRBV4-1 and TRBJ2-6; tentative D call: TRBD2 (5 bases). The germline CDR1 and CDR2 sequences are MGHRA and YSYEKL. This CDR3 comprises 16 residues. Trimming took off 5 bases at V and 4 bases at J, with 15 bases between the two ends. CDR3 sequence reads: CASSFGGLAGANVLTF. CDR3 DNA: TGCGCCAGCAGCTTTGGAGGACTTGCAGGGGCCAACGTCCTGACTTTC.

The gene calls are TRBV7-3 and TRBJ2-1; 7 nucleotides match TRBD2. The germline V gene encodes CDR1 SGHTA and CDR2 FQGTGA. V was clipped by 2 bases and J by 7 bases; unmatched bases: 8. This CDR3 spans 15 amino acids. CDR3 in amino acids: CASSLSREGSNEQFF. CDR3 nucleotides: TGTGCCAGCAGCTTATCCAGGGAGGGTTCGAATGAGCAGTTCTTC.

The CDR3, as DNA: TGTGCCTGGAGATACCAGGGAGGCTATGGCTACACCTTC. It yields the protein CAWRYQGGYGYTF. The J gene is TRBJ1-2, the V gene TRBV30; perhaps TRBD1 as D (5 bases). From germline, CDR1 is GTSNPN and CDR2 SVGIG (reference sequence). CDR3 size: 13 residues. The V end lost 3 bases, the J end lost 4 bases, and 12 bases lay between the germline ends.